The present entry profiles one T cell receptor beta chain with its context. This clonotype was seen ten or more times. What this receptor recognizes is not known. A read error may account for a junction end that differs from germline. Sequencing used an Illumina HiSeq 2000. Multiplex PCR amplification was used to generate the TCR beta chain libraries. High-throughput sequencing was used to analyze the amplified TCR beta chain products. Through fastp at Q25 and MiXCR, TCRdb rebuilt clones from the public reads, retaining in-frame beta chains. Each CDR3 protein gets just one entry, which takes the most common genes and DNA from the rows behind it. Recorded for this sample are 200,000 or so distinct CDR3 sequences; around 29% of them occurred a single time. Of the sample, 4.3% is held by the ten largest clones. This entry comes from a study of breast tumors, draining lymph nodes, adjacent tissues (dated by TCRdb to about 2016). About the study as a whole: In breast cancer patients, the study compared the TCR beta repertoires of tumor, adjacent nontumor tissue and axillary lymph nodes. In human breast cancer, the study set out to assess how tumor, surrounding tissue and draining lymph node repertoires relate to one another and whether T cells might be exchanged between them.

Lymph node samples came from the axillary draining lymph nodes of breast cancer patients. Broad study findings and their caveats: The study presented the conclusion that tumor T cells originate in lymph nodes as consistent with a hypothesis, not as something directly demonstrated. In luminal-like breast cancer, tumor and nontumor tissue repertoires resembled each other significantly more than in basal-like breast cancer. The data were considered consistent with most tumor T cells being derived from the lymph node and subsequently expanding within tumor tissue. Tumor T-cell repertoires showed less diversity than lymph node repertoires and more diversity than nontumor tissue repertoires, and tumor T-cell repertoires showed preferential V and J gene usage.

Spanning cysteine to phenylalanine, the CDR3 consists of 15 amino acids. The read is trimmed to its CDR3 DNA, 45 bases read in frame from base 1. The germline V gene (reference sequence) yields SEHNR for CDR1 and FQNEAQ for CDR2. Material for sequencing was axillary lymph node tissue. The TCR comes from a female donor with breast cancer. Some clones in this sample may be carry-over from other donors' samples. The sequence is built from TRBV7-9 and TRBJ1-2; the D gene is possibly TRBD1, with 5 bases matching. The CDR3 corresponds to CASSPSQGTVGVGPF. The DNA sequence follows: TGTGCCAGCAGCCCAAGCCAGGGAACCGTAGGGGTCGGCCCCTTC.